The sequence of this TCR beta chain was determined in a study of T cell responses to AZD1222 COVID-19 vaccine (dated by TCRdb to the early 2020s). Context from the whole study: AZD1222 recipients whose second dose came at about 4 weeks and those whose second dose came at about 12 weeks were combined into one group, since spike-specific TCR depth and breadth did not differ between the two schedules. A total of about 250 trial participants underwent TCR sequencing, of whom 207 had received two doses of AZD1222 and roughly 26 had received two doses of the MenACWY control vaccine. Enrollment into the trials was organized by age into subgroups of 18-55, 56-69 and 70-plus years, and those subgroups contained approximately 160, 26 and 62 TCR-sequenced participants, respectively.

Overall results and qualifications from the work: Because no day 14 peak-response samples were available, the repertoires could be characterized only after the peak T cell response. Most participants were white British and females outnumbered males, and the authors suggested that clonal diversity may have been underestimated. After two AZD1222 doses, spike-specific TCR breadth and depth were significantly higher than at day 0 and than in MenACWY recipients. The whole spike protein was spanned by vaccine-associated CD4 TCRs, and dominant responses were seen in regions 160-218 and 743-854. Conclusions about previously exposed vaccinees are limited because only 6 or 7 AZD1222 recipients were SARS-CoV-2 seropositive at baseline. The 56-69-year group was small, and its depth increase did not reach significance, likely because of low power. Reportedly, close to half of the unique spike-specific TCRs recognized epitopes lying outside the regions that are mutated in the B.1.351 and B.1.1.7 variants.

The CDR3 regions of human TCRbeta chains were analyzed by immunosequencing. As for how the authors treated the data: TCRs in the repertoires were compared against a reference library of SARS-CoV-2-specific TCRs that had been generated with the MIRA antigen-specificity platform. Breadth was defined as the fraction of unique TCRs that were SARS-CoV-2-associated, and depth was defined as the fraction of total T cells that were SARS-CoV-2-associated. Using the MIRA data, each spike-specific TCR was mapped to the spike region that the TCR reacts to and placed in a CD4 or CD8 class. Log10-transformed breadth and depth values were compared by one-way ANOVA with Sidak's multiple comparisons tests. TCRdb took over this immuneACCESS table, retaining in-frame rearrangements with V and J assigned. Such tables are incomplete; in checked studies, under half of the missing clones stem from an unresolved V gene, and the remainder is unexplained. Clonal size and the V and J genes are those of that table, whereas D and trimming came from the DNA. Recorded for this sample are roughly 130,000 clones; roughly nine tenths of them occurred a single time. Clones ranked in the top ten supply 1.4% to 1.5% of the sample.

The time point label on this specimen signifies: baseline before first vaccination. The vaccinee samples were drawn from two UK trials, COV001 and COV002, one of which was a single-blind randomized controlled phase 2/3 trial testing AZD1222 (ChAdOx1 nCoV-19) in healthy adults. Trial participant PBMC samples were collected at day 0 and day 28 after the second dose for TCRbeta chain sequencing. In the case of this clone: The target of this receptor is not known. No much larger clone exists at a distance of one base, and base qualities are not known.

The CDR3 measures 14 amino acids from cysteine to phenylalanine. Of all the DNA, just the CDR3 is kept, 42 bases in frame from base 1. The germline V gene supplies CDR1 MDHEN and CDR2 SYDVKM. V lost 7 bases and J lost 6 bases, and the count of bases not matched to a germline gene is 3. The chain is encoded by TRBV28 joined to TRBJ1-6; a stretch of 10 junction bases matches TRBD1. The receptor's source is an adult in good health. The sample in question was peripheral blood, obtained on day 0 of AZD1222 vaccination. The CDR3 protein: CASTGQGSNSPLHF. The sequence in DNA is TGTGCCAGCACGGGACAGGGGAGTAATTCACCCCTCCACTTT.